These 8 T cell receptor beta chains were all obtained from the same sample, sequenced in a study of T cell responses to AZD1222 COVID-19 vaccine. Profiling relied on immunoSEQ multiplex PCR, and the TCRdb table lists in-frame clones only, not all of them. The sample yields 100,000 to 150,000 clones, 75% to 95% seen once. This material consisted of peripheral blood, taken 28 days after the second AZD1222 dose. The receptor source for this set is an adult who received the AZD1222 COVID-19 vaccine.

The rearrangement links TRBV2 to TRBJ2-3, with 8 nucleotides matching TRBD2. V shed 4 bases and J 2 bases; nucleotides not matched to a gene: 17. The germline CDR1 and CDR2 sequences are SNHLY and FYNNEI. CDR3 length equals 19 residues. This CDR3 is CASSVGSSGSLHTTDTQYF. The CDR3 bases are TGTGCCAGCAGTGTAGGCTCAAGCGGGAGCCTGCATACCACAGATACGCAGTATTTT.

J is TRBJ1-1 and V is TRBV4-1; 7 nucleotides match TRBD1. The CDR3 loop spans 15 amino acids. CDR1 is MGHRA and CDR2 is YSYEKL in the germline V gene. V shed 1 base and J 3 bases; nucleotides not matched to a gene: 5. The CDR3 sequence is CASSQAHRGDTEAFF. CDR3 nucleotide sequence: TGCGCCAGCAGCCAAGCGCACAGGGGAGACACTGAAGCTTTCTTT.

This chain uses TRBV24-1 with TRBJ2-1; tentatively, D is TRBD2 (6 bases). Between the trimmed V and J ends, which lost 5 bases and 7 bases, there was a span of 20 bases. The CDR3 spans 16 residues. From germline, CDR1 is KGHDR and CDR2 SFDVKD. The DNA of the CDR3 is TGTGCCACCAGTGGTCCCCGGAGGGCCCCCACTAATGAGCAGTTCTTC. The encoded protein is CATSGPRRAPTNEQFF.

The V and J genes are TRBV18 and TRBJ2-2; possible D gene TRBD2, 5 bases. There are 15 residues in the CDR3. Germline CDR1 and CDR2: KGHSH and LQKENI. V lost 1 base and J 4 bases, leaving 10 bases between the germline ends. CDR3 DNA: TGTGCCAGCTCACCACAGACGGGGATCACCGGGGAGCTGTTTTTT. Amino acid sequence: CASSPQTGITGELFF.

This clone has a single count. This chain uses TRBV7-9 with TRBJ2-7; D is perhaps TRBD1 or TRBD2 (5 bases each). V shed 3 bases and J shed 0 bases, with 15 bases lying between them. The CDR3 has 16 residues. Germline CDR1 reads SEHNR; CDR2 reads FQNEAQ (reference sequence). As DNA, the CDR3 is TGTGCCAGCAGCTTCAAAGTGGGACCGAACTCCTACGAGCAGTACTTC. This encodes CASSFKVGPNSYEQYF.

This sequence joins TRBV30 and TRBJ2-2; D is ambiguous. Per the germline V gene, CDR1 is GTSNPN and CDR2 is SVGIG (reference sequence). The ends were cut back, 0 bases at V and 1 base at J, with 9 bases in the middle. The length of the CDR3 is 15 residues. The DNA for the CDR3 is TGTGCCTGGAGTGTACGGTTGCGGAACACCGGGGAGCTGTTTTTT. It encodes CAWSVRLRNTGELFF.

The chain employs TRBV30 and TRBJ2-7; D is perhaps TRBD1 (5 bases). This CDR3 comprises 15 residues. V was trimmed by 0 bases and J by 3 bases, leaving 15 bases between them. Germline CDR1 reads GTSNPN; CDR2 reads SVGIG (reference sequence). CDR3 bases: TGTGCCTGGAGTGTTAAGGGGTCCCTGGTCTACGAGCAGTACGTC. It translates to CAWSVKGSLVYEQYV.

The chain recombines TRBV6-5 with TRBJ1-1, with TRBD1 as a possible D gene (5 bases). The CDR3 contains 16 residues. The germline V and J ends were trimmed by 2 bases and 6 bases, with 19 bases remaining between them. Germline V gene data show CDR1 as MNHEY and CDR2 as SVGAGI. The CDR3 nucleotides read TGTGCCAGCAGTTACGACTCGGGGCTCGGAGGATCTGAAGCTTTCTTT. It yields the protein CASSYDSGLGGSEAFF.